The rows below give T cell receptor beta chains drawn from one sample of a study of identical twins. Each CDR3 protein gets one entry after TCRdb re-called the 5' RACE reads with MiXCR. Among under 800,000 distinct CDR3 sequences, 21% were seen once, and the ten largest hold around 4.4%. The sample was also linked to a second study, of T cells expressing NK-cell markers.

What was sequenced was PBMCs. The receptors stem from a woman aged 18-29 years in good health. Both conserved end residues are part of each CDR3. The D gene is left open where the match is weak. The size of a clone is reported for some rows only, either as once, few or many, or as a class for expanded clones.

j_call clone_size v_call d_call cdr3_aa cdr3_nt
TRBJ2-2 few TRBV5-5 TRBD1 CASSLMRQGAGTGELFF TGTGCCAGCAGCTTGATGCGACAGGGCGCGGGCACCGGGGAGCTGTTTTTT
TRBJ2-1 few TRBV6-4 NA CASSDLPRSSEQFF TGTGCCAGCAGTGACCTCCCCAGGTCCAGTGAGCAGTTCTTC
TRBJ1-2 NA TRBV20-1 NA CSASGQGGGYTF TGCAGTGCTAGTGGGCAGGGTGGCGGCTACACCTTC
TRBJ2-3 few TRBV12-3/TRBV12-4 TRBD2 CASRGTSGGARPTDTQYF TGTGCCAGCAGGGGGACTAGCGGGGGGGCCCGTCCCACAGATACGCAGTATTTT
TRBJ2-5 NA TRBV5-4 NA CASGLGGRTQYF TGTGCCAGCGGCCTTGGGGGCCGGACCCAGTACTTC
TRBJ1-5 few TRBV7-8 NA CASSFLIGMGNQPQHF TGTGCCAGCAGCTTTCTGATAGGGATGGGCAATCAGCCCCAGCATTTT
TRBJ2-1 NA TRBV4-3 NA CASSQGWTDDSYNEQFF TGCGCCAGCAGCCAAGGGTGGACAGACGATTCCTACAATGAGCAGTTCTTC
TRBJ2-7 few TRBV20-1 NA CSAIGGQGNYEQYF TGCAGTGCAATCGGGGGGCAGGGAAACTACGAGCAGTACTTC
TRBJ2-7 few TRBV12-3/TRBV12-4 NA CASTFNDEQYF TGTGCCAGCACTTTTAACGACGAGCAGTACTTC
TRBJ2-7 NA TRBV12-3/TRBV12-4 TRBD1 CASSPGQVLGSYEQYF TGTGCCAGCAGTCCAGGACAGGTCCTAGGGTCCTACGAGCAGTACTTC
TRBJ2-7 NA TRBV20-1 NA CSAGADSSYEQYF TGCAGTGCGGGCGCCGACAGTTCATACGAGCAGTACTTC
TRBJ2-1 NA TRBV11-3 TRBD1 CASSTLGQGIDEQFF TGTGCCAGCAGCACCCTGGGACAGGGCATTGATGAGCAGTTCTTC
TRBJ2-5 NA TRBV6-2/TRBV6-3 TRBD1 CASSRTGRGQETQYF TGTGCCAGCAGCCGGACAGGGAGAGGCCAAGAGACCCAGTACTTC
TRBJ2-5 few TRBV24-1 NA CATSEKGQETQYF TGTGCAACCAGTGAAAAAGGCCAAGAGACCCAGTACTTC
TRBJ2-1 many TRBV12-3/TRBV12-4 NA CASSFVGQPMGQFF TGTGCCAGCAGTTTCGTCGGACAGCCAATGGGGCAGTTCTTC
TRBJ2-7 NA TRBV20-1 TRBD1 CSARGAGQGRSYEQYF TGCAGTGCTAGAGGGGCCGGACAGGGAAGGTCCTACGAGCAGTACTTC
TRBJ2-5 few TRBV29-1 NA CSAREGLVAQYF TGCAGCGCCCGTGAGGGGCTAGTGGCCCAGTACTTC
TRBJ1-2 many TRBV29-1 NA CSVEGYGYTF TGCAGCGTTGAGGGTTATGGCTACACCTTC
TRBJ1-5 NA TRBV20-1 TRBD1 CSAHNRGGSQPQHF TGCAGTGCCCACAACAGGGGCGGGAGTCAGCCCCAGCATTTT
TRBJ2-7 few TRBV20-1 TRBD1 CSATPGQGYEQYF TGCAGTGCTACACCAGGACAGGGCTACGAGCAGTACTTC
TRBJ2-1 NA TRBV20-1 TRBD2 CSATLLAGVSYNEQFF TGCAGTGCCACTTTACTAGCGGGGGTTTCCTACAATGAGCAGTTCTTC
TRBJ1-1 few TRBV20-1 NA CSAREGGKAFF TGCAGTGCTAGAGAGGGGGGGAAGGCTTTCTTT
TRBJ2-1 many TRBV20-1 NA CSAGGPSSYNEQFF TGCAGTGCAGGGGGTCCCAGCTCCTACAATGAGCAGTTCTTC
TRBJ2-3 few TRBV5-1 NA CASSLVGENTQYF TGCGCCAGCAGCTTGGTGGGGGAGAATACGCAGTATTTT
TRBJ2-3 few TRBV7-2 NA CASSSFARDTQYF TGTGCCAGCAGTTCCTTCGCGCGGGATACGCAGTATTTT
TRBJ2-7 few TRBV6-1 NA CASGSADGSYEQYF TGTGCCAGCGGCTCCGCGGACGGCTCCTACGAGCAGTACTTC
TRBJ2-5 NA TRBV30 NA CAWRPISPGLETQYF TGTGCCTGGAGGCCCATCAGTCCAGGTTTGGAGACCCAGTACTTC
TRBJ1-2 few TRBV6-1 TRBD1 CASRATGEGYGYTF TGTGCCAGCAGAGCGACAGGGGAAGGATATGGCTACACCTTC
TRBJ2-7 NA TRBV7-2 NA CASSSAGGAQYEQYF TGTGCCAGCAGCTCGGCTGGGGGGGCCCAATACGAGCAGTACTTC
TRBJ2-1 few TRBV29-1 TRBD2 CSVEGQAGGPPFF TGCAGCGTTGAAGGTCAAGCGGGAGGGCCGCCGTTCTTC
TRBJ2-3 NA TRBV3-1 NA CASRQQGVTDTQYF TGTGCCAGCAGACAACAGGGAGTTACAGATACGCAGTATTTT